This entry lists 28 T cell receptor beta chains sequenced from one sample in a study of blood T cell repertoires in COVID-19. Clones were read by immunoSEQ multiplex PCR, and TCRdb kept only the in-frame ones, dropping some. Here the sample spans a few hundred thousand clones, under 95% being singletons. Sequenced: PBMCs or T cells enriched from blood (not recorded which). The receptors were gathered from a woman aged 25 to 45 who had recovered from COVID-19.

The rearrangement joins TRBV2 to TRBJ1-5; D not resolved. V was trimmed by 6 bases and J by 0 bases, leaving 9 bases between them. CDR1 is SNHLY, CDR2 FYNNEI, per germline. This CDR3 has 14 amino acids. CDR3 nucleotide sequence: TGTGCCAGCAGCGACAATGATAGCAATCAGCCCCAGCATTTT. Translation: CASSDNDSNQPQHF. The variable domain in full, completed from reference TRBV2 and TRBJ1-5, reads EPEVTQTPSHQVTQMGQEVILRCVPISNHLYFYWYRQILGQKVEFLVSFYNNEISEKSEIFDDQFSVERPDGSNFTLKIRSTKLEDSAMYFCASSDNDSNQPQHFGDGTRLSIL.

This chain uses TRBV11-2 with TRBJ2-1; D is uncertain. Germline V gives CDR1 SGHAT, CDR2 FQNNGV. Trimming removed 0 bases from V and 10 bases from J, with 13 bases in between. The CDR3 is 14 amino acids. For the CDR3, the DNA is TGTGCCAGCAGCTTAGATACACACCACATCGAGCAGTTCTTC. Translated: CASSLDTHHIEQFF.

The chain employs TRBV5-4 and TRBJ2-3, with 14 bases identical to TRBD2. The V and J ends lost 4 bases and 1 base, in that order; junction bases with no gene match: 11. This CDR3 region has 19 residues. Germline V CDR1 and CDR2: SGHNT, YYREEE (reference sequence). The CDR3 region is CASSPTPGLAGAGTDTQYF. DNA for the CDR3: TGTGCCAGCAGCCCAACCCCGGGACTAGCGGGAGCCGGCACAGATACGCAGTATTTT.

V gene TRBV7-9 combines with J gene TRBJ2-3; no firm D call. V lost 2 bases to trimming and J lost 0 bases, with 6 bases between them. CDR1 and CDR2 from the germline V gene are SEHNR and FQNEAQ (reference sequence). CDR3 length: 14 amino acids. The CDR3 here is CASSLISSTDTQYF. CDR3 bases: TGTGCCAGCAGCTTAATTAGCAGCACAGATACGCAGTATTTT.

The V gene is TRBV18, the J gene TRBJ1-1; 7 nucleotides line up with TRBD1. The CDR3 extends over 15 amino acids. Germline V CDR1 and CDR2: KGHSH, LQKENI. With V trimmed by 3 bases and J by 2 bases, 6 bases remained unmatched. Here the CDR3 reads CASSPNTGVNTEAFF. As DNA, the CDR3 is TGTGCCAGCTCACCGAACACAGGGGTCAACACTGAAGCTTTCTTT. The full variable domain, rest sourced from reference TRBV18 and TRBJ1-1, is NAGVMQNPRHLVRRRGQEARLRCSPMKGHSHVYWYRQLPEEGLKFMVYLQKENIIDESGMPKERFSAEFPKEGPSILRIQQVVRGDSAAYFCASSPNTGVNTEAFFGQGTRLTVV.

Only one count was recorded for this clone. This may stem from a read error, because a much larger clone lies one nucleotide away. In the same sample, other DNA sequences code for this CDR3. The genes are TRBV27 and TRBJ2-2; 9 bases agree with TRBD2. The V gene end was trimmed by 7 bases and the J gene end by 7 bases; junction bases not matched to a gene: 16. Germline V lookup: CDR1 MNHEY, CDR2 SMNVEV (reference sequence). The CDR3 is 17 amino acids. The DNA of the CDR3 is TGTGCCAGCAAGTCCCTCGCGGGAGGGCCGGGGGGCGGGGAGCTGTTTTTT. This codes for CASKSLAGGPGGGELFF.

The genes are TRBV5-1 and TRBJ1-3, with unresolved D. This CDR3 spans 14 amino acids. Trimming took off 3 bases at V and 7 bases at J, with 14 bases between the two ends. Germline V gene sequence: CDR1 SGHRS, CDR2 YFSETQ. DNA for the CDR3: TGCGCCAGCAGCTCGGGATTACATGAGAACACCATATATTTT. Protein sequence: CASSSGLHENTIYF.

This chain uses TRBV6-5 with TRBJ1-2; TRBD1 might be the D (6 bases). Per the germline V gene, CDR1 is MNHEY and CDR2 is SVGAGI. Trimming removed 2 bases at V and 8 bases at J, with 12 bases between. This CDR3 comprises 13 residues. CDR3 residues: CASSYSGGGGYTF. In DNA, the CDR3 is TGTGCCAGCAGTTACAGCGGGGGCGGAGGCTACACCTTC.

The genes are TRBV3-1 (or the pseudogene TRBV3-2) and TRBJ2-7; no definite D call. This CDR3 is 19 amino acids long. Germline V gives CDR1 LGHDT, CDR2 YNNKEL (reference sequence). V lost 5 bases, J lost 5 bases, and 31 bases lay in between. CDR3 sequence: CASSSHKPVVTKGTDEQYF. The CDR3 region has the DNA TGTGCCAGCAGCTCCCACAAGCCTGTTGTAACTAAAGGCACGGACGAGCAGTACTTC.

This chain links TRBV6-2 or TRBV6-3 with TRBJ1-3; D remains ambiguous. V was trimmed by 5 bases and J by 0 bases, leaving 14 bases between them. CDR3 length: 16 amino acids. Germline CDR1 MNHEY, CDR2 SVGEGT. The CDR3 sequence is CASSLAGESSGNTIYF. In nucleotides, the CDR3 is TGTGCCAGCAGTCTGGCCGGGGAGAGCTCTGGAAACACCATATATTTT.

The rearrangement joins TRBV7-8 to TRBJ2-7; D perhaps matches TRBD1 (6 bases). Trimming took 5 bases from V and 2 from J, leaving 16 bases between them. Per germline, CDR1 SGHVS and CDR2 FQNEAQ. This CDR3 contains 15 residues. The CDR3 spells CASSPLGGRPYEQYF. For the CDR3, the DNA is TGTGCCAGCAGCCCTCTAGGGGGAAGACCCTACGAGCAGTACTTC.

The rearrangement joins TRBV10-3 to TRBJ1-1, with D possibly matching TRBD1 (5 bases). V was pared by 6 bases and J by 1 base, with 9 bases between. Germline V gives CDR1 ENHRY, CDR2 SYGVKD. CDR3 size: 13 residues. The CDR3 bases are TGTGCCATCAGAGCCCAGGGGAACACTGAAGCTTTCTTT. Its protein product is CAIRAQGNTEAFF.

CDR3 region: CASSLGVRSYGYTF. The CDR3 region has the DNA TGCGCCAGCAGCTTGGGGGTGCGGAGCTATGGCTACACCTTC. The rearrangement joins TRBV5-1 to TRBJ1-2; unclear D gene. CDR3 size: 14 residues. The germline V and J ends were trimmed by 0 bases and 4 bases, with 10 bases remaining between them. Germline CDR1 is SGHRS and CDR2 is YFSETQ.

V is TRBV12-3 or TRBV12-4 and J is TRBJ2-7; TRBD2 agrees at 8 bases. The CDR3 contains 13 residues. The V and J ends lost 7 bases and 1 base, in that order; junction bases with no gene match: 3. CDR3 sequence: CASMRGVSYEQYF. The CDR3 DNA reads TGTGCCAGCATGCGGGGGGTATCCTACGAGCAGTACTTC.

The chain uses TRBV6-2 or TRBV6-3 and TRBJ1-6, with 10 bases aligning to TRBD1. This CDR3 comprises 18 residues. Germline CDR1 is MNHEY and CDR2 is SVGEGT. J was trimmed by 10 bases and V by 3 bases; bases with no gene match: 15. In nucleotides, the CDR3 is TGTGCCAGCAGTTATGACCGGGACAGGGGTATTTTTGGATCACCCCTCCACTTT. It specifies CASSYDRDRGIFGSPLHF.

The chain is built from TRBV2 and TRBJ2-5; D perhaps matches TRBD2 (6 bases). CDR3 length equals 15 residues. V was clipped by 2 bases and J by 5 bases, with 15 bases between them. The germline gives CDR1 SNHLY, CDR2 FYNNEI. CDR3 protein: CASSEPRGFLETQYF. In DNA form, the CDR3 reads TGTGCCAGCAGTGAACCGCGGGGTTTCTTGGAGACCCAGTACTTC. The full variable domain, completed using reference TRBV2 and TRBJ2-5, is EPEVTQTPSHQVTQMGQEVILRCVPISNHLYFYWYRQILGQKVEFLVSFYNNEISEKSEIFDDQFSVERPDGSNFTLKIRSTKLEDSAMYFCASSEPRGFLETQYFGPGTRLLVL.

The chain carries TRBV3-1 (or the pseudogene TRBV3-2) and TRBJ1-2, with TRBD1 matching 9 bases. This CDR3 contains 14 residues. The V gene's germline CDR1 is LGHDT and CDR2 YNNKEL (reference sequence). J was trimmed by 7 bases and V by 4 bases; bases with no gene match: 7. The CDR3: CASSPRTGEGGYTF. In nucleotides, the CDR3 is TGTGCCAGCAGCCCAAGGACAGGGGAGGGTGGCTACACCTTC.

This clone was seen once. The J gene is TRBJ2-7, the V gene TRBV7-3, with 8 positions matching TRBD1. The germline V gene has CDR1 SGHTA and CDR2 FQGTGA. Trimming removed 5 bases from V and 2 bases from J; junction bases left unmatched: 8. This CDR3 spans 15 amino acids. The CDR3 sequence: CASSPGQGLPYEQYF. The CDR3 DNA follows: TGTGCCAGCAGCCCCGGACAGGGTTTACCCTACGAGCAGTACTTC.

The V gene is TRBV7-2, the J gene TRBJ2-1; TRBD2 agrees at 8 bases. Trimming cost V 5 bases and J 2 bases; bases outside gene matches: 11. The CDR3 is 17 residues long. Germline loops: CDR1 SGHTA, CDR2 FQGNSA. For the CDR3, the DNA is TGTGCCAGCAGCCCCAGGGCCACTAGCGGAACCTACAATGAGCAGTTCTTC. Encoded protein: CASSPRATSGTYNEQFF. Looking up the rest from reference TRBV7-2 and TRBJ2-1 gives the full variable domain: GAGVSQSPSNKVTEKGKDVELRCDPISGHTALYWYRQSLGQGLEFLIYFQGNSAPDKSGLPSDRFSAERTGGSVSTLTIQRTQQEDSAVYLCASSPRATSGTYNEQFFGPGTRLTVL.

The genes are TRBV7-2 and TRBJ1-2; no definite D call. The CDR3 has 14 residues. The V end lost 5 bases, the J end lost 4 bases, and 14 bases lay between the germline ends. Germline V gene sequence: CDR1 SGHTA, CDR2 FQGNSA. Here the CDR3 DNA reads TGTGCCAGCAGCCTCGGAGGCCGGTTCTATGGCTACACCTTC. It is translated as CASSLGGRFYGYTF.

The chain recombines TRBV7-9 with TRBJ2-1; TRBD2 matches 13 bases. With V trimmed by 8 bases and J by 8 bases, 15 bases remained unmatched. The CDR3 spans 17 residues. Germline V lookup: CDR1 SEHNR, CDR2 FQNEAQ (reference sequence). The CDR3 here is CASSTAPGLAGSDEQFF. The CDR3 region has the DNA TGTGCCAGCTCGACCGCCCCGGGACTAGCGGGATCGGATGAGCAGTTCTTC.

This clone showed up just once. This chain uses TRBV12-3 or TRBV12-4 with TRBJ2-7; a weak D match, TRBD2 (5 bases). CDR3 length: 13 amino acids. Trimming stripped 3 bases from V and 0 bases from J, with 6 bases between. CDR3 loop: CASSFRGSYEQYF. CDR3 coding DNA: TGTGCCAGCAGTTTCCGGGGCTCCTACGAGCAGTACTTC.

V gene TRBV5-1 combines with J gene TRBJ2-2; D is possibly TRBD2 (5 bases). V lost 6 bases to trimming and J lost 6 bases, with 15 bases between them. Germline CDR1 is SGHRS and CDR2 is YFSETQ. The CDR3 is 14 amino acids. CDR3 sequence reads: CASTEDSSSGELFF. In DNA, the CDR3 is TGCGCCAGCACCGAGGACTCGAGTTCCGGGGAGCTGTTTTTT.

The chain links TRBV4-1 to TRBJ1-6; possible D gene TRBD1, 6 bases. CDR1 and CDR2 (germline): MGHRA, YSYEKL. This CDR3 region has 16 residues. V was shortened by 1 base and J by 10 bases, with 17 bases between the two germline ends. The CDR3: CASSQVAIRGLSPLHF. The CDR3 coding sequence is TGCGCCAGCAGCCAAGTTGCTATCAGGGGATTGTCACCCCTCCACTTT.

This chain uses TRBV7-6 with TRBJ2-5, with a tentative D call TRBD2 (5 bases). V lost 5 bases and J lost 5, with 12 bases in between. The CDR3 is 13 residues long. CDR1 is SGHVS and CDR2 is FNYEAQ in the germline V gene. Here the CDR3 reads CASSLGRGETQYF. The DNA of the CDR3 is TGTGCCAGCAGCCTTGGACGAGGGGAGACCCAGTACTTC.

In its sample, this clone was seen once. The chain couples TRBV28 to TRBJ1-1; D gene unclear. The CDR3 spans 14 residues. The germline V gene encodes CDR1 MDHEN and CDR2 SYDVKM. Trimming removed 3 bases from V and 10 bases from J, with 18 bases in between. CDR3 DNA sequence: TGTGCCAGCAGTTTGGGAGACCGCCGGCCAGGAGCTTTCTTT. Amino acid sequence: CASSLGDRRPGAFF.

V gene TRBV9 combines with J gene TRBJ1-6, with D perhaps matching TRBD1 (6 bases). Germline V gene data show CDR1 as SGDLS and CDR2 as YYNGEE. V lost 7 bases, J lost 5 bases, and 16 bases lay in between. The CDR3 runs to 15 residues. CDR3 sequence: CASSSDSQNNSPLHF. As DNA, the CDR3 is TGTGCCAGCTCATCGGACAGCCAAAATAATTCACCCCTCCACTTT.

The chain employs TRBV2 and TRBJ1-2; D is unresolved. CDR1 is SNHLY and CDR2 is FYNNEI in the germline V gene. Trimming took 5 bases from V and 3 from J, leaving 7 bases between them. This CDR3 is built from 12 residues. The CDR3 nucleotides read TGTGCCAGCAGTCTCCGGGACTATGGCTACACCTTC. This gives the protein CASSLRDYGYTF.